The next 8 T cell receptor beta chains were all read from a single sample in a study of blood T cell repertoires in COVID-19. Only in-frame clones appear in the TCRdb table, and some are missing; sequencing was by immunoSEQ multiplex PCR. The sample shows 55,000 to 75,000 clones, about four fifths of them seen only once. Sequenced material: peripheral blood. The receptors come from a man aged 55 to 70 with COVID-19, enrolled during active disease.

The chain employs TRBV12-3 or TRBV12-4 and TRBJ1-1; D remains ambiguous. The CDR3 loop spans 13 amino acids. The V end was cut by 3 bases, the J end by 1 base, with 6 bases between. The CDR3 sequence is CASSFKANTEAFF. The CDR3 region has the DNA TGTGCCAGCAGTTTCAAAGCGAACACTGAAGCTTTCTTT.

The chain couples TRBV6-6 to TRBJ2-5; D might be TRBD1 (6 bases). V was cut by 2 bases and J by 1 base, with 11 bases left in between. Germline loops: CDR1 MNHNY, CDR2 SVGAGI (reference sequence). This CDR3 spans 15 amino acids. CDR3 in amino acids: CASSYARGAQETQYF. In DNA, the CDR3 is TGTGCCAGCAGTTACGCCAGGGGAGCCCAAGAGACCCAGTACTTC.

This chain uses TRBV9 with TRBJ1-4, with a weak D call TRBD1 (5 bases). This CDR3 comprises 16 residues. Between the trimmed V and J ends, which lost 0 bases and 7 bases, there was a span of 16 bases. CDR1 is SGDLS, CDR2 YYNGEE, per germline. The CDR3 reads CASSVGGRIWGEKLFF. Here the CDR3 DNA reads TGTGCCAGCAGCGTAGGGGGCAGGATATGGGGTGAAAAACTGTTTTTT.

This chain joins TRBV6-1 and TRBJ1-4; TRBD1 might be the D (5 bases). Looked up from germline, CDR1 is MNHNS and CDR2 is SASEGT. The CDR3 has 18 amino acids. The V end lost 0 bases, the J end lost 4 bases, and 18 bases lay between the germline ends. CDR3 residues: CASSEALISRQLNEKLFF. In nucleotides, the CDR3 is TGTGCCAGCAGTGAAGCGCTTATATCCAGACAGCTTAATGAAAAACTGTTTTTT.

The V gene is TRBV9, the J gene TRBJ1-1; tentatively, D is TRBD1 (5 bases). Germline V gives CDR1 SGDLS, CDR2 YYNGEE. With 4 bases removed from V and 1 base from J, the gap between germline ends came to 11 bases. There are 14 residues in the CDR3. The CDR3 DNA is TGTGCCAGCAGCCCCTTTAGGGGGAACACTGAAGCTTTCTTT. Protein: CASSPFRGNTEAFF. The full variable domain, completed using reference TRBV9 and TRBJ1-1, is DSGVTQTPKHLITATGQRVTLRCSPRSGDLSVYWYQQSLDQGLQFLIQYYNGEERAKGNILERFSAQQFPDLHSELNLSSLELGDSALYFCASSPFRGNTEAFFGQGTRLTVV.

V and J are TRBV4-1 and TRBJ2-1, with 7 bases identical to TRBD2. The V gene's germline CDR1 is MGHRA and CDR2 YSYEKL. V lost 1 base, J lost 3 bases, and 6 bases stayed unmatched. The CDR3 runs 16 residues. The CDR3 is CASSQGGGIIYNEQFF. The CDR3 DNA reads TGCGCCAGCAGCCAAGGGGGGGGTATAATCTACAATGAGCAGTTCTTC.

The V gene is TRBV5-1, the J gene TRBJ2-3; 12 bases are a match to TRBD2. V shed 5 bases and J 0 bases; nucleotides not matched to a gene: 1. Germline lookup yields CDR1 SGHRS and CDR2 YFSETQ. CDR3 length: 15 residues. The CDR3 here is CASRTSGGSTDTQYF. DNA for the CDR3: TGCGCCAGCAGGACTAGCGGGGGAAGCACAGATACGCAGTATTTT.

The chain has TRBV4-1 and TRBJ2-7; 8 positions match TRBD1. CDR3 length equals 15 residues. The germline gives CDR1 MGHRA, CDR2 YSYEKL. The trim removed 2 bases at V and 6 bases at J, leaving 9 bases unmatched. As DNA, the CDR3 is TGCGCCAGCAGCCAATTCGACAGGGGAAACTCCGAGCAGTACTTC. As protein: CASSQFDRGNSEQYF.